These 20 T cell receptor beta chains originate from one sample sequenced in a study of blood T cell repertoires in COVID-19. Produced via immunoSEQ multiplex PCR; TCRdb's table is partial and in-frame only. The sample records about 67,000 clones, about 82% being singletons. The sample was peripheral blood. Source of these receptors: a human donor in a cohort sampled during active COVID-19.

The chain is built from TRBV5-4 and TRBJ1-2; D gene uncertain. Germline V gives CDR1 SGHNT, CDR2 YYREEE (reference sequence). This CDR3 contains 15 residues. The V end was cut by 0 bases, the J end by 0 bases, with 9 bases between. This CDR3 is CASSLEERANYGYTF. The CDR3 DNA reads as TGTGCCAGCAGCTTGGAGGAGAGAGCTAACTATGGCTACACCTTC.

This rearrangement joins TRBV3-1 (or the pseudogene TRBV3-2) to TRBJ1-6; maybe TRBD1 (5 bases). V lost 4 bases to trimming and J lost 2 bases, with 9 bases between them. CDR3 length: 15 residues. Germline V gene lookup returns CDR1 LGHDT and CDR2 YNNKEL (reference sequence). As DNA, the CDR3 is TGTGCCAGCAGCCCCGGCAGGGCCTATAATTCACCCCTCCACTTT. Translated, it gives CASSPGRAYNSPLHF.

This chain uses TRBV19 with TRBJ2-2, with a possible D match to TRBD2 (5 bases). Germline V gene data show CDR1 as LNHDA and CDR2 as SQIVND (reference sequence). This CDR3 spans 12 amino acids. The V and J ends lost 9 bases and 6 bases respectively, with 11 bases between them. CDR3: CASWTGAGELFF. The CDR3 bases are TGTGCCAGCTGGACCGGGGCCGGGGAGCTGTTTTTT.

The chain joins TRBV12-3 or TRBV12-4 to TRBJ1-1; a possible D gene is TRBD1 (6 bases). V was clipped by 3 bases and J by 4 bases, with 9 bases between them. The length of the CDR3 is 13 residues. The DNA of the CDR3 is TGTGCCAGCAGTTTGTTAGGGGGCACTGAAGCTTTCTTT. It translates to CASSLLGGTEAFF.

The chain employs TRBV19 and TRBJ1-1, with a possible D match to TRBD1 (5 bases). The CDR3 totals 14 residues. V lost 3 bases and J lost 5, with 13 bases in between. The germline CDR1 and CDR2 sequences are LNHDA and SQIVND (reference sequence). Written as DNA, the CDR3 is TGTGCCAGTAGTATCGGCAGGGCGGAGACTGAAGCTTTCTTT. Encoded protein: CASSIGRAETEAFF. Supplemented by reference TRBV19 and TRBJ1-1, the full variable domain reads DGGITQSPKYLFRKEGQNVTLSCEQNLNHDAMYWYRQDPGQGLRLIYYSQIVNDFQKGDIAEGYSVSREKKESFPLTVTSAQKNPTAFYLCASSIGRAETEAFFGQGTRLTVV.

This chain joins TRBV5-1 and TRBJ1-4, with D maybe TRBD1 (5 bases). The CDR3 runs 14 residues. Germline values: CDR1 SGHRS, CDR2 YFSETQ. V lost 0 bases and J 8 bases, leaving 11 bases between the germline ends. The CDR3 sequence is CASSLGTRSEKLFF. For the CDR3, the DNA is TGCGCCAGCAGCTTGGGGACACGGTCCGAAAAACTGTTTTTT.

The rearrangement links TRBV7-2 to TRBJ1-1, with TRBD1 matching 7 bases. The V segment lost 2 bases and the J segment 10 bases; nucleotides outside the gene matches: 16. Per the germline V gene, CDR1 is SGHTA and CDR2 is FQGNSA. This CDR3 is 16 amino acids long. In DNA, the CDR3 is TGTGCCAGCAGCTTATCTATCGAGCTAGGACAGGAGGGAGCTTTCTTT. It specifies CASSLSIELGQEGAFF.

The chain combines TRBV10-1 with TRBJ2-3, with a weak D call TRBD1 (5 bases). The germline V and J ends were trimmed by 4 bases and 1 base, with 9 bases remaining between them. Germline loops: CDR1 WNHNN, CDR2 SYGVQD (reference sequence). CDR3 size: 14 residues. The CDR3 loop reads CASSGGLGTDTQYF. For the CDR3, the DNA is TGCGCCAGCAGTGGGGGCCTAGGCACAGATACGCAGTATTTT.

By share, this clone counts as medium-sized. The J gene is TRBJ1-5, the V gene TRBV29-1; a possible D gene is TRBD1 (6 bases). The CDR3 sequence is 15 residues long. The V and J ends lost 6 bases and 0 bases respectively, with 15 bases between them. The germline CDR1 and CDR2 sequences are SQVTM and ANQGSEA. The chain's CDR3 is CSVRDQGSSNQPQHF. CDR3 nucleotide sequence: TGCAGCGTGAGAGATCAGGGGAGTAGCAATCAGCCCCAGCATTTT.

The rearrangement links TRBV5-1 to TRBJ2-5; maybe TRBD2 (5 bases). Trimming took off 4 bases at V and 2 bases at J, with 15 bases between the two ends. This CDR3 region has 15 residues. Germline-derived CDR1 and CDR2 are SGHRS and YFSETQ. The CDR3 DNA follows: TGCGCCAGCAGCCGGGAAGGGTGGGAGCAAGAGACCCAGTACTTC. Translating gives CASSREGWEQETQYF.

This clone occurred a few times. The rearrangement joins TRBV30 to TRBJ1-1, with 7 bases fitting TRBD1. Germline V gene lookup returns CDR1 GTSNPN and CDR2 SVGIG (reference sequence). The V segment lost 5 bases and the J segment 1 base; nucleotides outside the gene matches: 1. CDR3 length: 12 residues. CDR3 amino acids: CAWDRENTEAFF. CDR3 sequence (DNA): TGTGCCTGGGACAGGGAGAACACTGAAGCTTTCTTT. The full variable domain, completed using reference TRBV30 and TRBJ1-1, is SQTIHQWPATLVQPVGSPLSLECTVEGTSNPNLYWYRQAAGRGLQLLFYSVGIGQISSEVPQNLSASRPQDRQFILSSKKLLLSDSGFYLCAWDRENTEAFFGQGTRLTVV.

The chain is built from TRBV7-6 and TRBJ1-4; TRBD1 matches at 9 bases. The V segment lost 4 bases and the J segment 7 bases; nucleotides outside the gene matches: 7. The V gene's germline CDR1 is SGHVS and CDR2 FNYEAQ. The CDR3 spans 15 residues. The CDR3 sequence is CASSSRQGGGEKLFF. DNA for the CDR3: TGTGCCAGCAGCTCACGACAGGGGGGAGGTGAAAAACTGTTTTTT.

This chain joins TRBV18 and TRBJ2-5, with D uncertain. The CDR3 loop spans 13 amino acids. The V and J ends lost 5 bases and 3 bases respectively, with 10 bases between them. Germline lookup yields CDR1 KGHSH and CDR2 LQKENI. DNA for the CDR3: TGTGCCAGCTCAGTACGACTTGAAGAGACCCAGTACTTC. As protein: CASSVRLEETQYF.

The rearrangement links TRBV7-2 to TRBJ1-2, with TRBD1 as a possible D gene (5 bases). Germline-derived CDR1 and CDR2 are SGHTA and FQGNSA. Trimming stripped 1 base from V and 7 bases from J, with 10 bases between. This CDR3 comprises 13 residues. The DNA for the CDR3 is TGTGCCAGCAGCTTAGTCAGGGATGCTGGCTACACCTTC. It yields the protein CASSLVRDAGYTF.

This clone was seen once. The rearrangement links TRBV18 to TRBJ2-7; TRBD1 might be the D (6 bases). The CDR3 runs to 17 residues. Germline V gene sequence: CDR1 KGHSH, CDR2 LQKENI. Trimming left V 3 bases short and J 4 bases short, with 22 bases between. CDR3 in DNA: TGTGCCAGCTCACCCACCAATCGTTGGACAGAAAAATACGAGCAGTACTTC. This gives the protein CASSPTNRWTEKYEQYF. The whole variable domain, remainder taken from reference TRBV18 and TRBJ2-7, is NAGVMQNPRHLVRRRGQEARLRCSPMKGHSHVYWYRQLPEEGLKFMVYLQKENIIDESGMPKERFSAEFPKEGPSILRIQQVVRGDSAAYFCASSPTNRWTEKYEQYFGPGTRLTVT.

This rearrangement joins TRBV15 to TRBJ2-3; 10 bases are a match to TRBD2. With 2 bases clipped from V and 3 bases from J, the junction kept 2 bases outside the gene matches. Germline-derived CDR1 and CDR2 are LNHNV and YYDKDF (reference sequence). The CDR3 covers 15 residues. Here the CDR3 DNA reads TGTGCCACCAGCAGATCGGGACTAGCGACAGATACGCAGTATTTT. Translation: CATSRSGLATDTQYF. The variable domain in full, with the rest retrieved from reference TRBV15 and TRBJ2-3, is DAMVIQNPRYQVTQFGKPVTLSCSQTLNHNVMYWYQQKSSQAPKLLFHYYDKDFNNEADTPDNFQSRRPNTSFCFLDIRSPGLGDTAMYLCATSRSGLATDTQYFGPGTRLTVL.

The chain joins TRBV28 to TRBJ1-6; TRBD1 agrees at 11 bases. The germline CDR1 and CDR2 sequences are MDHEN and SYDVKM. The V and J ends lost 2 bases and 7 bases, in that order; junction bases with no gene match: 4. The CDR3 has 16 residues. The CDR3 bases are TGTGCCAGCAGTTTAGGGACAGGGGGGTTGAATTCACCCCTCCACTTT. Translated: CASSLGTGGLNSPLHF.

This clone was counted a single time. This chain uses TRBV5-1 with TRBJ1-1; D possibly corresponds to TRBD1 (6 bases). The ends were cut back, 4 bases at V and 2 bases at J, with 9 bases in the middle. The CDR3 loop spans 13 amino acids. CDR1 SGHRS and CDR2 YFSETQ come from the germline V gene. DNA of the CDR3: TGCGCCAGCAGCCTACAGGGAAACACTGAAGCTTTCTTT. It specifies CASSLQGNTEAFF.

This clone was seen a few times. The gene calls are TRBV2 and TRBJ1-3; maybe TRBD1 (5 bases). Germline CDR1 is SNHLY and CDR2 is FYNNEI. The CDR3 is made up of 16 amino acids. Trimming removed 4 bases at V and 0 bases at J, with 13 bases between. In DNA form, the CDR3 reads TGTGCCAGCAGTGCCGAGCAACAGGACTCTGGAAACACCATATATTTT. It translates to CASSAEQQDSGNTIYF.

The V call is TRBV18, the J call TRBJ2-7, with TRBD1 as a possible D gene (5 bases). Trimming cost V 5 bases and J 6 bases, with 11 bases left between them. Germline V CDR1 and CDR2: KGHSH, LQKENI. There are 12 residues in the CDR3. CDR3 in amino acids: CASSATESEQYF. The CDR3 DNA reads TGTGCCAGCTCAGCGACAGAGTCCGAGCAGTACTTC.